This T cell receptor (beta chain) was found in a study of OX40 agonist ivuxolimab in advanced cancers. The repertoire was sequenced with immunoSEQ multiplex PCR; TCRdb's copy has only in-frame clones and lacks some. The top ten clones hold roughly 13% of a sample with approximately 81,000 clones, 90% to 95% of them seen once. The CDR3 extends over 13 amino acids. V dropped 2 bases and J dropped 3 bases, with 8 bases sitting between them. CDR1 and CDR2 from the germline V gene are SNHLY and FYNNEI. This chain uses TRBV2 with TRBJ2-7, with D perhaps TRBD1 (6 bases). Sequences were derived from CD4+ or CD8+ T cells sorted from blood, sampled in a trial of the OX40 agonist ivuxolimab. This TCR was sampled from an adult with an advanced solid tumor such as melanoma, head and neck, liver or kidney cancer. This CDR3 reads CASSEPGDYEQYF. CDR3 nucleotide sequence: TGTGCCAGCAGTGAACCAGGGGACTACGAGCAGTACTTC.